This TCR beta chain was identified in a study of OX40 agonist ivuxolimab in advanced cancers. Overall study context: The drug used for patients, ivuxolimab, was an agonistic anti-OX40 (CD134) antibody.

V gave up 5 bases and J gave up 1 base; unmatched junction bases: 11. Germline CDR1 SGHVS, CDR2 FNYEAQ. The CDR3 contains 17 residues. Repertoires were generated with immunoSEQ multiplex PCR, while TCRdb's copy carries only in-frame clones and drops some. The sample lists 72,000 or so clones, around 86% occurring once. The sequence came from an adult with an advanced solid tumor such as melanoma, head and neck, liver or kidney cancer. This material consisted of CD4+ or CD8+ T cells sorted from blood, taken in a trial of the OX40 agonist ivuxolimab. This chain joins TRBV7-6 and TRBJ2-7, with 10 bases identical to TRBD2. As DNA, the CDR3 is TGTGCCAGCAGCACAGCCCCAGTGACTAGCGGGTCCTACGAGCAGTACTTC. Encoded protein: CASSTAPVTSGSYEQYF.